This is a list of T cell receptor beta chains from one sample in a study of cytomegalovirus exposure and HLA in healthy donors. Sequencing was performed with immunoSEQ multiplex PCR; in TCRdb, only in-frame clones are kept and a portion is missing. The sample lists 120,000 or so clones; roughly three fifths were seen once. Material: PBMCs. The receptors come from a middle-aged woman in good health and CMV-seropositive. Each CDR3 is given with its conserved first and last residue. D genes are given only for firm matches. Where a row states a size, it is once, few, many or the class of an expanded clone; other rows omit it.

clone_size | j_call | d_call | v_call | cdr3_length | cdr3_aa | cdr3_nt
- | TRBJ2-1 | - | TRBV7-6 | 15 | CASSLGAGTYNEQFF | TGTGCCAGCAGCTTAGGGGCCGGAACCTACAATGAGCAGTTCTTC
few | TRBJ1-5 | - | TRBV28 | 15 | CATSKGGNSNQPQHF | TGTGCCACTTCGAAGGGGGGGAATAGCAATCAGCCCCAGCATTTT
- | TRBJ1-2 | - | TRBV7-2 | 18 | CASSFGVMARRRNYGCTF | TGTGCCAGCAGCTTCGGCGTAATGGCACGTAGACGGAACTATGGCTGCACCTTC
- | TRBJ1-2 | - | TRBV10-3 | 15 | CAISETEIPYYGYTF | TGTGCCATCAGTGAGACAGAAATACCCTACTATGGCTACACCTTC
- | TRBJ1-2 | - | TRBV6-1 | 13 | CASSESTGRGYTF | TGTGCCAGCAGTGAAAGTACAGGGAGAGGCTACACCTTC
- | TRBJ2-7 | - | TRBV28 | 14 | CASSLADSSYEQYF | TGTGCCAGCAGTTTAGCGGACAGCTCCTACGAGCAGTACTTC
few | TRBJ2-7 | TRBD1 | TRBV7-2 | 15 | CASSPEGQRPDEQYF | TGTGCCAGCAGCCCCGAGGGACAGCGCCCGGACGAGCAGTACTTC
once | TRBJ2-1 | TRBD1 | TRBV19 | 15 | CASSITGGQNNEQFF | TGTGCCAGTAGTATTACAGGGGGCCAGAACAATGAGCAGTTCTTC
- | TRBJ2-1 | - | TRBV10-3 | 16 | CAISERDSGLGNEQFF | TGTGCCATCAGTGAACGAGACAGTGGCCTTGGCAATGAGCAGTTCTTC
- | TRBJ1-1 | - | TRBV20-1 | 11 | CSAGQFTEAFF | TGCAGTGCTGGACAGTTCACTGAAGCTTTCTTT
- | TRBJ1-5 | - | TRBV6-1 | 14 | CACRQTSSNQPQHF | TGTGCCTGCAGACAGACAAGTAGCAATCAGCCCCAGCATTTT
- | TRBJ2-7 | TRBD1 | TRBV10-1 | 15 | CASSGGQVGYYEQYF | TGCGCCAGCAGTGGGGGACAGGTTGGATACTACGAGCAGTACTTC
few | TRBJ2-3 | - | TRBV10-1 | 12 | CASSASSDTQYF | TGCGCCAGCAGTGCTTCCTCAGATACGCAGTATTTT
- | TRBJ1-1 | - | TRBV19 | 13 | CASSNTMNTEAFF | TGTGCCAGTAGTAACACCATGAACACTGAAGCTTTCTTT
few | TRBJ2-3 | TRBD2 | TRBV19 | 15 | CASSIGTSGTDTQYF | TGTGCCAGTAGTATCGGGACTAGCGGCACAGATACGCAGTATTTT
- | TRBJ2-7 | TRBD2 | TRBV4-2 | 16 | CASSQRTSGGSYEQYF | TGTGCCAGCAGCCAACGAACTAGCGGGGGATCCTACGAGCAGTACTTC
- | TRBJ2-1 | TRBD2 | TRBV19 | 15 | CASSIGLADYNEQFF | TGTGCCAGTAGTATAGGACTAGCAGATTACAATGAGCAGTTCTTC
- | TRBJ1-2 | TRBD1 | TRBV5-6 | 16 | CASSVTTGGINYGYTF | TGTGCCAGCAGTGTGACGACAGGGGGCATAAACTATGGCTACACCTTC
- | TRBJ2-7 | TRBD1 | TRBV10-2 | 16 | CASSLIPTGGFYEQYF | TGCGCCAGCAGTTTAATTCCGACAGGGGGCTTCTACGAGCAGTACTTC
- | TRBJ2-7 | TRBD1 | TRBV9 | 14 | CASSLGQGSYEQYF | TGTGCCAGCAGCTTGGGACAGGGGTCCTACGAGCAGTACTTC
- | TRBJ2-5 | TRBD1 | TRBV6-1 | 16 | CASSELGGTGQETQYF | TGTGCCAGCAGTGAATTAGGGGGGACAGGGCAAGAGACCCAGTACTTC
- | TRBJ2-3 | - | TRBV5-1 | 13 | CASSPTSTDTQYF | TGCGCCAGCAGCCCGACTAGCACAGATACGCAGTATTTT
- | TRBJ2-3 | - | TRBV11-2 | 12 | CASSLLPDTQYF | TGTGCCAGCAGCCTACTCCCAGATACGCAGTATTTT
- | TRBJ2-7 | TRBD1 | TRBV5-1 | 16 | CASSLYRDRVIYEQYF | TGCGCCAGCAGCTTGTATAGAGACAGGGTTATATACGAGCAGTACTTC
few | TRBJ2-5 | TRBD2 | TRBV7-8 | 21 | CASSFRLGLAGEINKGETQYF | TGTGCCAGCAGCTTTCGTCTGGGACTAGCGGGAGAGATAAATAAGGGAGAGACCCAGTACTTC
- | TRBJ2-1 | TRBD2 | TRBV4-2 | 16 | CASREASGGEMNEQFF | TGTGCCAGCAGAGAGGCTAGCGGGGGAGAAATGAATGAGCAGTTCTTC
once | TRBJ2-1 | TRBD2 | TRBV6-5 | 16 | CASSYSTGLAGGEQFF | TGTGCCAGCAGTTACTCGACGGGACTAGCGGGAGGGGAGCAGTTCTTC
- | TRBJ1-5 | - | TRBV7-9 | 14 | CASSLQGGDQPQHF | TGTGCCAGCAGCTTACAAGGGGGGGATCAGCCCCAGCATTTT
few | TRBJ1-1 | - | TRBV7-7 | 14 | CASSPTAGSTEAFF | TGTGCTAGCAGCCCGACAGCTGGCAGCACTGAAGCTTTCTTT
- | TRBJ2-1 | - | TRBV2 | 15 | CASSEDLEPRDEQFF | TGTGCCAGCAGTGAAGACCTGGAGCCCCGGGATGAGCAGTTCTTC
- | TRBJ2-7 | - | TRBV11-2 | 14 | CASRGGGSSYEQYF | TGTGCCAGCCGTGGGGGCGGGAGCTCCTACGAGCAGTACTTC
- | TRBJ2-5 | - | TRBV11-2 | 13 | CATRTESRGTQYF | TGTGCCACCAGGACGGAGTCACGGGGGACCCAGTACTTC
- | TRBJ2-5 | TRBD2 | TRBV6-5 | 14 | CASSYRPSGKEQYF | TGTGCCAGCAGTTACCGCCCTAGCGGGAAAGAGCAGTACTTC
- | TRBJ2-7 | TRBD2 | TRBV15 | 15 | CATSVSGSFTYEQYF | TGTGCCACCAGCGTTAGCGGGAGTTTCACCTACGAGCAGTACTTC
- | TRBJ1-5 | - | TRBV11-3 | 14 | CASSLDWRLQPQHF | TGTGCCAGCAGCTTAGATTGGCGGTTGCAGCCCCAGCATTTT
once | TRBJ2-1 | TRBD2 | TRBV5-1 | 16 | CASSLAGGRAYNEQFF | TGCGCCAGCAGCCTGGCGGGGGGCCGGGCCTACAATGAGCAGTTCTTC
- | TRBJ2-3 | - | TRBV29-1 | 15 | CSVDLEGPRVGTQYF | TGCAGCGTTGATTTGGAGGGCCCAAGGGTGGGTACGCAGTATTTT
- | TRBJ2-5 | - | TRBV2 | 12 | CASSRDQETQYF | TGTGCCAGCAGCAGGGACCAAGAGACCCAGTACTTC
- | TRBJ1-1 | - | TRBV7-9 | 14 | CASSLGALNTEAFF | TGTGCCAGCAGCTTGGGGGCGTTAAACACTGAAGCTTTCTTT
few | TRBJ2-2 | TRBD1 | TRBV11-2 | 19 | CASSRFRDRGLVNTGELFF | TGTGCCAGCAGCCGTTTCCGGGACAGGGGGCTGGTGAACACCGGGGAGCTGTTTTTT
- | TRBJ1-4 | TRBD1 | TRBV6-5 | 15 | CASSSPGQGNEKLFF | TGTGCCAGCAGTTCTCCTGGACAGGGGAATGAAAAACTGTTTTTT
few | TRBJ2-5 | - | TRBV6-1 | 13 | CASSELEQETQYF | TGTGCCAGCAGTGAGCTCGAGCAAGAGACCCAGTACTTC
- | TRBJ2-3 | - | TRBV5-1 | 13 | CASSFPTEDTQYF | TGCGCCAGCAGCTTTCCAACTGAGGATACGCAGTATTTT
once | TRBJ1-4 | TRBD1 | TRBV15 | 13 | CATRQGMNEKLFF | TGTGCCACCAGACAGGGGATGAATGAAAAACTGTTTTTT
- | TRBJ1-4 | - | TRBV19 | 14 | CASSDSATNEKLFF | TGTGCCAGTAGTGACAGTGCAACTAATGAAAAACTGTTTTTT
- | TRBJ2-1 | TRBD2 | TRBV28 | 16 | CASTLGETSGHNEQFF | TGTGCCAGCACCCTTGGGGAGACTAGCGGACACAATGAGCAGTTCTTC
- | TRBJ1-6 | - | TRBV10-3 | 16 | CAISGGFGDYNSPLHF | TGTGCCATCAGTGGAGGGTTTGGAGATTATAATTCACCCCTCCACTTT
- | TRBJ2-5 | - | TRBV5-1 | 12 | CASSRQQETQYF | TGCGCCAGCAGCCGACAGCAAGAGACCCAGTACTTC
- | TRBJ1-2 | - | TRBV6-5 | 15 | CASSYLSTDLYGYTF | TGTGCCAGCAGTTATCTATCGACGGACTTATATGGCTACACCTTC
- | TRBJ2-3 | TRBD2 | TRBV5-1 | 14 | CASRERGSTDTQYF | TGCGCCAGCAGAGAGCGGGGGAGCACAGATACGCAGTATTTT
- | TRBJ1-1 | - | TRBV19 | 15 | CASSIAGNMNTEAFF | TGTGCCAGTAGTATAGCCGGGAACATGAACACTGAAGCTTTCTTT